One sample yielded the 26 T cell receptor beta chains listed below, sequenced in a study of blood T cell repertoires in COVID-19. Sequenced by immunoSEQ multiplex PCR; TCRdb stores in-frame clones only, minus some. The sample has around 65,000 clones, approximately 83% seen once. Sequencing input: peripheral blood. Every receptor here comes from a human donor in a cohort sampled during active COVID-19.

This chain uses TRBV24-1 with TRBJ2-1; TRBD2 is a possible D gene (5 bases). From germline, CDR1 is KGHDR and CDR2 SFDVKD. The CDR3 covers 16 residues. With 2 bases removed from V and 2 bases from J, the gap between germline ends came to 12 bases. The CDR3 region has the DNA TGTGCCACCAGTGATTGGGCGGGCGGTGCCTACAATGAGCAGTTCTTC. Translation: CATSDWAGGAYNEQFF.

The chain recombines TRBV4-1 with TRBJ1-1; D is undetermined. V lost 11 bases to trimming and J lost 5 bases, with 15 bases between them. Germline-derived CDR1 and CDR2 are MGHRA and YSYEKL. CDR3 length: 12 residues. CDR3 DNA: TGCGCCTCCTCGGGTGTTGGGACTGAAGCTTTCTTT. It encodes CASSGVGTEAFF.

The gene calls are TRBV28 and TRBJ1-1; maybe TRBD1 (6 bases). This CDR3 contains 15 residues. V was trimmed by 8 bases and J by 3 bases, leaving 19 bases between them. Germline CDR1 reads MDHEN; CDR2 reads SYDVKM. CDR3 sequence reads: CASVSGGARDTEAFF. Written as DNA, the CDR3 is TGTGCCAGCGTTTCTGGGGGCGCTCGCGACACTGAAGCTTTCTTT.

V usage is TRBV5-1 and J usage is TRBJ2-1; 11 bases are shared with TRBD2. The V and J ends lost 2 bases and 5 bases, in that order; junction bases with no gene match: 9. Germline values: CDR1 SGHRS, CDR2 YFSETQ. The length of the CDR3 is 17 residues. CDR3 sequence: CASSLPRLAGRDNEQFF. CDR3 coding DNA: TGCGCCAGCAGCTTACCTAGACTAGCGGGAAGGGACAATGAGCAGTTCTTC.

The chain has TRBV24-1 and TRBJ1-1, with 9 bases lining up with TRBD1. The germline CDR1 and CDR2 sequences are KGHDR and SFDVKD. The CDR3 consists of 14 residues. V lost 3 bases and J lost 8; bases outside the gene matches: 6. The CDR3 sequence is CATSDPGQGVEAFF. The CDR3, as DNA: TGTGCCACCAGTGATCCGGGACAGGGAGTAGAAGCTTTCTTT.

The CDR3 DNA reads TGTGCCAGTAGTATGGGGAAGGAGGCCTATAGCAATCAGCCCCAGCATTTT. Translation gives CASSMGKEAYSNQPQHF. This chain joins TRBV19 and TRBJ1-5; D ambiguous. The CDR3 covers 17 residues. The germline V gene encodes CDR1 LNHDA and CDR2 SQIVND (reference sequence). Between the trimmed V and J ends, which lost 3 bases and 0 bases, there was a span of 15 bases. The full variable domain, in which reference TRBV19 and TRBJ1-5 provide the parts outside the CDR3, is DGGITQSPKYLFRKEGQNVTLSCEQNLNHDAMYWYRQDPGQGLRLIYYSQIVNDFQKGDIAEGYSVSREKKESFPLTVTSAQKNPTAFYLCASSMGKEAYSNQPQHFGDGTRLSIL.

This chain connects TRBV11-2 to TRBJ1-5; TRBD1 matches at 8 bases. CDR1 SGHAT and CDR2 FQNNGV come from the germline V gene. V was pared by 5 bases and J by 7 bases, with 16 bases of the junction left unmatched. CDR3 size: 17 residues. CDR3 sequence: CASSPLANRGGMQPQHF. The CDR3 nucleotides read TGTGCCAGCAGCCCTTTGGCGAACAGGGGGGGTATGCAGCCCCAGCATTTT.

The chain couples TRBV27 to TRBJ2-5; TRBD1 matches 8 bases. The CDR3 is made up of 15 amino acids. Germline CDR1 and CDR2: MNHEY and SMNVEV (reference sequence). The junction had 11 bases not matched to a gene; V was cut back by 6 bases and J by 5 bases. This CDR3 reads CASSGVRGHTETQYF. In DNA, the CDR3 is TGTGCCAGCAGCGGCGTCAGGGGGCATACGGAGACCCAGTACTTC.

The sample holds a few counts of this clone. The chain carries TRBV30 and TRBJ2-7; 11 bases agree with TRBD1. The CDR3 has 16 residues. Trimming removed 1 base from V and 6 bases from J; junction bases left unmatched: 11. The germline V gene encodes CDR1 GTSNPN and CDR2 SVGIG (reference sequence). Here the CDR3 reads CAWSGYWDRGTGEQYF. In DNA form, the CDR3 reads TGTGCCTGGAGTGGATATTGGGACAGGGGGACGGGCGAGCAGTACTTC.

The J gene is TRBJ2-3, the V gene TRBV10-2; 13 nucleotides match TRBD2. In germline, CDR1 is WSHSY, CDR2 SAAADI. This CDR3 region has 19 residues. J lost 3 bases, V lost 0 bases, and 9 bases had no gene match. The CDR3 bases are TGCGCCAGCAGTGAGTCTATGACTAGCGGGAGGAAAAATACAGATACGCAGTATTTT. It translates to CASSESMTSGRKNTDTQYF.

This clone was observed a few times. V gene TRBV27 combines with J gene TRBJ1-1; D gene ambiguous. This CDR3 spans 15 amino acids. The V and J ends lost 2 bases and 0 bases respectively, with 10 bases between them. The germline gives CDR1 MNHEY, CDR2 SMNVEV (reference sequence). CDR3 residues: CASSLKRGMNTEAFF. The CDR3 DNA sequence: TGTGCCAGCAGTTTAAAGAGAGGGATGAACACTGAAGCTTTCTTT.

This chain joins TRBV5-1 and TRBJ2-1, with 12 bases lining up with TRBD2. Germline assignment: CDR1 SGHRS and CDR2 YFSETQ. The CDR3 has 14 residues. V was clipped by 5 bases and J by 6 bases; unmatched bases: 3. In DNA, the CDR3 is TGCGCCAGCAGAGGACTAGCGGGGACCAATGAGCAGTTCTTC. Its translation: CASRGLAGTNEQFF.

The chain uses TRBV4-1 and TRBJ2-3, with TRBD2 identical over 8 bases. In germline, CDR1 is MGHRA, CDR2 YSYEKL. V lost 0 bases, J lost 2 bases, and 4 bases stayed unmatched. The CDR3 is made up of 16 amino acids. In DNA, the CDR3 is TGCGCCAGCAGCCAAGATTACGGGAGGGCCACAGATACGCAGTATTTT. As protein: CASSQDYGRATDTQYF.

V is TRBV3-1 (or the pseudogene TRBV3-2) and J is TRBJ1-1; D unresolved. Trimming removed 2 bases from V and 7 bases from J, with 5 bases in between. Germline values: CDR1 LGHDT, CDR2 YNNKEL (reference sequence). The CDR3 has 11 amino acids. This CDR3 reads CASSQSIEAFF. In nucleotides, the CDR3 is TGTGCCAGCAGCCAATCCATTGAAGCTTTCTTT.

This clone came up once. The rearrangement links TRBV27 to TRBJ2-7, with D maybe TRBD2 (5 bases). Germline CDR1 reads MNHEY; CDR2 reads SMNVEV (reference sequence). This CDR3 contains 13 residues. The germline V and J ends were trimmed by 8 bases and 2 bases, with 13 bases remaining between them. The chain's CDR3 is CASSISGPYEQYF. Here the CDR3 DNA reads TGTGCCAGCTCCATCAGCGGCCCCTACGAGCAGTACTTC.

V gene TRBV12-3 or TRBV12-4 combines with J gene TRBJ2-7; D not resolved. The CDR3 is 13 residues long. Trimming stripped 1 base from V and 2 bases from J, with 6 bases between. In DNA form, the CDR3 reads TGTGCCAGCAGTTTAGTTGCGGCCTACGAGCAGTACTTC. Translating gives CASSLVAAYEQYF.

Notes on this clone: One junction end disagrees with the germline gene, perhaps due to a read error. The genes are TRBV20-1 and TRBJ1-1; TRBD1 is a possible D gene (6 bases). The CDR3 totals 10 residues. Germline CDR1 DFQATT, CDR2 SNEGSKA (reference sequence). The CDR3, as DNA: TGCAGTGCCAGGGACACCGAAGCTTTCTTT. Protein sequence: CSARDTEAFF.

This clone is medium-sized by share. V and J are TRBV7-8 and TRBJ1-3; 7 nucleotides align to TRBD1. Trimming removed 3 bases from V and 0 bases from J; junction bases left unmatched: 11. CDR3 length equals 18 residues. Per the germline V gene, CDR1 is SGHVS and CDR2 is FQNEAQ. In DNA, the CDR3 is TGTGCCAGCAGCTTGGGGTCGGGCCAGGGGGTCTCTGGAAACACCATATATTTT. It specifies CASSLGSGQGVSGNTIYF.

This chain uses TRBV7-9 with TRBJ2-7, with D tentatively TRBD1 (5 bases). Trimming shortened V by 5 bases and J by 5 bases, and 13 bases separated the two germline ends. Germline V CDR1 and CDR2: SEHNR, FQNEAQ (reference sequence). The CDR3 consists of 13 residues. The CDR3 DNA sequence: TGTGCCAGCAGCCCCGAGTGGGGCCACGAGCAGTACTTC. This gives the protein CASSPEWGHEQYF.

V and J are TRBV2 and TRBJ2-3, with 16 positions matching TRBD2. Germline CDR1 and CDR2: SNHLY and FYNNEI. V lost 4 bases and J lost 1; bases outside the gene matches: 17. The CDR3 runs 22 residues. CDR3 sequence (DNA): TGTGCCAGCAGTGTAGTGCGACGGCCGGGACTAGCGGGAGGGGGGGGCACAGATACGCAGTATTTT. Protein product: CASSVVRRPGLAGGGGTDTQYF.

The rearrangement uses TRBV10-2 and TRBJ2-7; D gene unclear. CDR3 length equals 12 residues. Germline lookup yields CDR1 WSHSY and CDR2 SAAADI. The V end lost 5 bases, the J end lost 3 bases, and 8 bases lay between the germline ends. The CDR3 here is CASSLRGYEQYF. The CDR3 DNA reads TGCGCCAGCAGTCTACGAGGCTACGAGCAGTACTTC.

The rearrangement links TRBV9 to TRBJ1-4, with D possibly matching TRBD1 (6 bases). V was clipped by 3 bases and J by 3 bases, with 6 bases between them. The CDR3 has 13 amino acids. From germline, CDR1 is SGDLS and CDR2 YYNGEE. CDR3: CASSEGANEKLFF. DNA of the CDR3: TGTGCCAGCAGCGAGGGGGCTAATGAAAAACTGTTTTTT.

V usage is TRBV27 and J usage is TRBJ1-6; D is uncertain. The CDR3 length is 14 residues. Germline loops: CDR1 MNHEY, CDR2 SMNVEV (reference sequence). V was pared by 7 bases and J by 5 bases, with 12 bases between. The CDR3 spells CASKSERDNSPLHF. Here the CDR3 DNA reads TGTGCCAGCAAGTCCGAGAGGGATAATTCACCCCTCCACTTT.

The rearrangement joins TRBV7-9 to TRBJ2-1, with TRBD2 identical over 11 bases. V was clipped by 5 bases and J by 15 bases; unmatched bases: 9. The CDR3 totals 13 residues. Germline CDR1 is SEHNR and CDR2 is FQNEAQ (reference sequence). Here the CDR3 DNA reads TGTGCCAGCAGCCTCGGGACTAGCGGAAAGGGGTTCTTC. It yields the protein CASSLGTSGKGFF.

The rearrangement uses TRBV19 and TRBJ2-7, with TRBD2 identical over 12 bases. With V trimmed by 4 bases and J by 3 bases, 10 bases remained unmatched. CDR1 is LNHDA, CDR2 SQIVND, per germline (reference sequence). The CDR3 runs to 17 residues. The CDR3 DNA is TGTGCCAGTAGTACTACCGGGACTAGCGGGCTGCACTACGAGCAGTACTTC. This translates into CASSTTGTSGLHYEQYF.

The V gene is TRBV28, the J gene TRBJ2-3, with 7 bases lining up with TRBD1. Trimming cost V 8 bases and J 0 bases; bases outside gene matches: 8. The germline CDR1 and CDR2 sequences are MDHEN and SYDVKM. This CDR3 spans 15 amino acids. CDR3 sequence reads: CASGDRQGSTDTQYF. CDR3 DNA: TGTGCCAGCGGGGATCGACAGGGTAGCACAGATACGCAGTATTTT.